This entry describes one T cell receptor (beta chain). Its antigen is not identified. Sequencing was performed with immunoSEQ multiplex PCR; in TCRdb, only in-frame clones are kept and a portion is missing. This sample has about 150,000 clones, with approximately 94% found just once. The data derive from a study of OX40 agonist ivuxolimab in advanced cancers. Overall study context: Those enrolled were approximately 83% male, with a mean age of around 60 years and ages from roughly 23 to 79. Regarding the study as a whole: Expansion of clones was among the lowest in partial responders at 0.1-3.0 mg/kg. Averaging showed that CD8+ T cells had more expanded clones than CD4+ did.

The sequence came from an adult with an advanced solid tumor such as melanoma, head and neck, liver or kidney cancer. Source: CD4+ or CD8+ T cells sorted from blood, taken in a trial of the OX40 agonist ivuxolimab.

CDR3 in amino acids: CASSLGQADTF. The CDR3 DNA reads TGTGCCAGCAGCTTGGGACAGGCCGACACCTTC. The genes are TRBV5-6 and TRBJ1-2; D may be TRBD1 (6 bases). Germline V lookup: CDR1 SGHDT, CDR2 YYEEEE. The CDR3 has 11 amino acids. Between the trimmed V and J ends, which lost 0 bases and 12 bases, there was a span of 9 bases.